A single sample is the source of the 24 T cell receptor beta chains below, sequenced in a study of T cells in Graves' hyperthyroidism and ophthalmopathy. RNA transcripts served as the template for amplifying TCR beta CDR3 regions. First-round RT-PCR targeting the TCR CDR3 was performed with the HTBI primer set. TCRdb re-derived calls from the multiplex PCR reads in MiXCR, one entry per CDR3 protein. The sample yields hundreds of thousands of distinct CDR3 sequences, 12% to 15% seen once. The specimen sequenced was blood. These receptors all stem from a woman in her thirties or forties with Graves' hyperthyroidism.

This clonotype was counted at least ten times. This sequence joins TRBV28 and TRBJ2-6; tentatively, D is TRBD1 or TRBD2 (5 bases each). CDR3 length: 16 amino acids. The germline CDR1 and CDR2 sequences are MDHEN and SYDVKM. V shed 4 bases and J shed 0 bases, with 10 bases lying between them. The CDR3: CASSSPGRSGANVLTF. As DNA, the CDR3 is TGTGCCAGCAGTTCCCCGGGACGCTCTGGGGCCAACGTCCTGACTTTC.

Ten or more counts support this clonotype. The rearrangement links TRBV30 to TRBJ2-1; D is perhaps TRBD2 (5 bases). The length of the CDR3 is 11 residues. V shed 8 bases and J shed 5 bases, with 10 bases lying between them. Germline loops: CDR1 GTSNPN, CDR2 SVGIG (reference sequence). This CDR3 reads CASRGHNEQFF. CDR3 DNA: TGTGCCAGCCGGGGTCACAATGAGCAGTTCTTC.

The table lists this clonotype with many counts. The J gene is TRBJ1-1, the V gene TRBV2; perhaps TRBD1 as D (6 bases). CDR1 and CDR2 from the germline V gene are SNHLY and FYNNEI. V was pared by 4 bases and J by 6 bases, with 15 bases between. This CDR3 spans 14 amino acids. CDR3 residues: CASSGGQLWPEAFF. DNA of the CDR3: TGTGCCAGCAGTGGAGGACAGCTTTGGCCTGAAGCTTTCTTT.

There are many counts of this clonotype. The CDR3 nucleotides read TGTGCCAGCAGCTTTGGTTCCAAAAACATTCAGTACTTC. This gives the protein CASSFGSKNIQYF. The gene calls are TRBV7-2 and TRBJ2-4; D call uncertain. Trimming took off 3 bases at V and 2 bases at J, with 5 bases between the two ends. Germline assignment: CDR1 SGHTA and CDR2 FQGNSA. This CDR3 region has 13 residues.

This clonotype was recorded at least ten times. This sequence joins TRBV11-3 and TRBJ2-3; D possibly matches TRBD1 or TRBD2 (5 bases each). The V end lost 3 bases, the J end lost 0 bases, and 16 bases lay between the germline ends. There are 17 residues in the CDR3. From germline, CDR1 is SGHNT and CDR2 YENEEA. Written as DNA, the CDR3 is TGTGCCAGCAGCTTGGGGGAGTTGGGGTCCAGCACAGATACGCAGTATTTT. This codes for CASSLGELGSSTDTQYF.

The chain joins TRBV18 to TRBJ2-7; 10 bases are shared with TRBD2. This CDR3 has 15 residues. After removal of 0 bases from V and 2 bases from J, the junction contained 1 base not matched to a gene. The germline gives CDR1 KGHSH, CDR2 LQKENI. The CDR3 DNA follows: TGTGCCAGCTCACCACCCCTAGCGGGAGCCTACGAGCAGTACTTC. Its protein product is CASSPPLAGAYEQYF.

This chain links TRBV28 with TRBJ1-2; no reliable D call. Germline CDR1 MDHEN, CDR2 SYDVKM. The CDR3 spans 14 residues. Trimming cost V 2 bases and J 0 bases, with 7 bases left between them. The CDR3 is CASSLVIPNYGYTF. CDR3 in DNA: TGTGCCAGCAGTTTAGTCATTCCTAACTATGGCTACACCTTC.

The chain recombines TRBV4-1 with TRBJ2-3; D remains unclear. The germline V and J ends were trimmed by 0 bases and 2 bases, with 12 bases remaining between them. This CDR3 spans 16 amino acids. The germline gives CDR1 MGHRA, CDR2 YSYEKL. DNA for the CDR3: TGCGCCAGCAGCCAAGAAAGGCAAATACACACAGATACGCAGTATTTT. Protein sequence: CASSQERQIHTDTQYF.

This clonotype was seen many times. J is TRBJ1-2 and V is TRBV2, with 8 positions matching TRBD1. Germline V gene sequence: CDR1 SNHLY, CDR2 FYNNEI. The CDR3 runs to 13 residues. V dropped 6 bases and J dropped 6; count of bases not matched to a gene: 6. As DNA, the CDR3 is TGTGCCAGCAGGGAGGGACAGGCTGATGGCTACACCTTC. It yields the protein CASREGQADGYTF.

This clonotype was observed at least ten times. The gene calls are TRBV12-3 or TRBV12-4 and TRBJ2-7; D tentatively reads TRBD1 or TRBD2 (5 bases each). The V end lost 3 bases, the J end lost 7 bases, and 13 bases lay between the germline ends. This CDR3 is 13 amino acids long. This chain's CDR3 is CASSLGPPLEQYF. The CDR3 DNA sequence: TGTGCCAGCAGTTTGGGACCGCCGTTAGAGCAGTACTTC.

Worth noting for this clonotype: A much bigger clone sits one base away, suggesting this may be a read error. The rearrangement links TRBV6-5 to TRBJ1-5; D gene unclear. Trimming removed 8 bases from V and 0 bases from J, with 14 bases in between. Germline CDR1 MNHEY, CDR2 SVGAGI. There are 15 residues in the CDR3. The CDR3 loop is CASGYRSPSNQPQHF. For the CDR3, the DNA is TGTGCCAGCGGCTACAGATCACCTAGCAATCAGCCCCAGCATTTT.

On this clonotype itself: It may be a read error: a sequence one base away is much more abundant. The CDR3 DNA follows: TGTGCCAGCAGCCAAATGATAGGGAGCGCAGAAAAACTGTTTTTT. It yields the protein CASSQMIGSAEKLFF. V is TRBV3-1 and J is TRBJ1-4; D is uncertain. CDR3 length: 15 residues. Germline CDR1 LGHDT, CDR2 YNNKEL (reference sequence). V was pared by 2 bases and J by 8 bases, with 15 bases between.

This clonotype showed up just a few times. The V call is TRBV27, the J call TRBJ1-5; no firm D call. Germline CDR1 is MNHEY and CDR2 is SMNVEV (reference sequence). The CDR3 is made up of 13 amino acids. Deletions cut 3 bases from V and 6 bases from J, with 9 bases between. DNA for the CDR3: TGTGCCAGCAGTTTGGCTCCAAGTCAGCCCCAGCATTTT. This translates into CASSLAPSQPQHF.

The table lists this clonotype with many counts. The genes are TRBV2 and TRBJ2-2; TRBD1 matches 8 bases. V lost 7 bases to trimming and J lost 7 bases; unmatched junction nucleotides: 11. The CDR3 sequence is 15 residues long. Germline V lookup: CDR1 SNHLY, CDR2 FYNNEI. The CDR3 DNA reads TGTGCCAGCAAATCAGGGGGCGACGGAATCGGGGAGCTGTTTTTT. Residues: CASKSGGDGIGELFF.

The rearrangement uses TRBV29-1 and TRBJ1-1; D is ambiguous. V dropped 5 bases and J dropped 6 bases, with 10 bases sitting between them. There are 11 residues in the CDR3. Germline-derived CDR1 and CDR2 are SQVTM and ANQGSEA. CDR3 sequence: CSVSEGPEAFF. For the CDR3, the DNA is TGCAGCGTTTCCGAGGGTCCTGAAGCTTTCTTT.

Worth noting for this clonotype: The junction departs from germline at one end; a sequencing error may be responsible. The rearrangement joins TRBV20-1 to TRBJ1-1, with D perhaps matching TRBD1 (5 bases). This CDR3 region has 12 residues. Germline values: CDR1 DFQATT, CDR2 SNEGSKA (reference sequence). This CDR3 reads CSAKTPDTKAFF. CDR3 nucleotide sequence: TGCAGTGCTAAAACCCCGGACACTAAAGCTTTCTTT.

This clonotype was seen many times. The chain combines TRBV28 with TRBJ2-1; D is perhaps TRBD2 (7 bases). The CDR3 covers 15 residues. V lost 5 bases to trimming and J lost 0 bases, with 11 bases between them. Germline CDR1 MDHEN, CDR2 SYDVKM. CDR3 amino acids: CASSGGAYSYNEQFF. For the CDR3, the DNA is TGTGCCAGCAGTGGGGGGGCCTACTCCTACAATGAGCAGTTCTTC. Combining the CDR3 with reference TRBV28 and TRBJ2-1 gives the whole variable domain DVKVTQSSRYLVKRTGEKVFLECVQDMDHENMFWYRQDPGLGLRLIYFSYDVKMKEKGDIPEGYSVSREKKERFSLILESASTNQTSMYLCASSGGAYSYNEQFFGPGTRLTVL.

This rearrangement joins TRBV5-1 to TRBJ2-2; tentative D call: TRBD1 (5 bases). Germline V gives CDR1 SGHRS, CDR2 YFSETQ. The V gene lost 5 bases and the J gene lost 0 bases, with 8 bases spanning the gap. This CDR3 spans 14 amino acids. The CDR3 loop reads CASSRTTNTGELFF. In DNA, the CDR3 is TGCGCCAGCAGTAGGACAACGAACACCGGGGAGCTGTTTTTT.

V and J are TRBV12-3 or TRBV12-4 and TRBJ2-7; D is perhaps TRBD1 (5 bases). The V end lost 3 bases, the J end lost 3 bases, and 18 bases lay between the germline ends. This CDR3 region has 16 residues. CDR3 loop: CASSFQGFGIFYEQYF. Written as DNA, the CDR3 is TGTGCCAGCAGTTTTCAGGGTTTTGGGATATTCTACGAGCAGTACTTC.

The gene calls are TRBV29-1 and TRBJ2-7, with D possibly TRBD2 on 5 matching bases. The CDR3 length is 12 residues. Germline loops: CDR1 SQVTM, CDR2 ANQGSEA. Between the trimmed V and J ends, which lost 5 bases and 0 bases, there was a span of 8 bases. CDR3 residues: CSVLRDSYEQYF. In DNA, the CDR3 is TGCAGCGTTTTGAGGGACTCCTACGAGCAGTACTTC.

J is TRBJ2-1 and V is TRBV9; 7 nucleotides align to TRBD2. The CDR3 has 14 amino acids. V trimming: 0 bases; J trimming: 7 bases; junction bases outside the gene matches: 4. Germline V lookup: CDR1 SGDLS, CDR2 YYNGEE. The CDR3 spells CASSVGDYSNEQFF. The CDR3 DNA reads TGTGCCAGCAGCGTAGGGGACTACTCAAATGAGCAGTTCTTC.

In its sample, this clonotype was seen many times. The chain carries TRBV11-2 and TRBJ2-7; 7 bases map to TRBD1. Germline V gives CDR1 SGHAT, CDR2 FQNNGV. J was trimmed by 2 bases and V by 0 bases; bases with no gene match: 4. The CDR3 covers 15 residues. The CDR3: CASSLEPDRPYEQYF. The CDR3 bases are TGTGCCAGCAGCTTAGAGCCGGACAGGCCCTACGAGCAGTACTTC.

This clonotype showed up many times. The chain joins TRBV5-1 to TRBJ1-2, with unresolved D. Trimming stripped 4 bases from V and 1 base from J, with 8 bases between. CDR1 is SGHRS and CDR2 is YFSETQ in the germline V gene. The CDR3 has 13 residues. The CDR3 is CASSVTFNYGYTF. The CDR3 bases are TGCGCCAGCAGCGTGACATTTAACTATGGCTACACCTTC.

This clonotype came up many times. This chain links TRBV28 with TRBJ1-4; a weak D match, TRBD1 (5 bases). The ends were cut back, 2 bases at V and 0 bases at J, with 13 bases in the middle. The CDR3 sequence is 17 residues long. CDR1 is MDHEN and CDR2 is SYDVKM in the germline V gene. Here the CDR3 DNA reads TGTGCCAGCAGTTTACCCCTTGTGGGGGCAACTAATGAAAAACTGTTTTTT. This encodes CASSLPLVGATNEKLFF. Full variable domain (rest looked up from reference TRBV28 and TRBJ1-4): DVKVTQSSRYLVKRTGEKVFLECVQDMDHENMFWYRQDPGLGLRLIYFSYDVKMKEKGDIPEGYSVSREKKERFSLILESASTNQTSMYLCASSLPLVGATNEKLFFGSGTQLSVL.